This T cell receptor (beta chain) was captured by sequencing in a study of CD8 T cells in ankylosing spondylitis. Preparation of TCR beta libraries was done by quantitative 5'-RACE with molecular barcodes. TCRdb processed the 5' RACE reads anew with MiXCR; each CDR3 protein has one entry. The data contain about 160,000 distinct CDR3 sequences, 15% to 20% of them singletons. This clonotype was picked up a small number of times. Its antigen is currently unknown. Germline loops: CDR1 SNHLY, CDR2 FYNNEI. The CDR3 loop spans 17 amino acids. V shed 6 bases and J 4 bases; nucleotides not matched to a gene: 14. General study points: Several highly homologous variants formed a TCR beta motif that appeared characteristic of ankylosing spondylitis blood. Before this, some motif variants had been reported in reactive arthritis synovial fluid and blood. Reportedly, significant enrichment of disease-linked clones occurred in matched ankylosing spondylitis synovial fluid.

The clonotype was recovered from a male donor with ankylosing spondylitis or in good health (not recorded which). The specimen sequenced was blood, either unsorted or a sorted T cell fraction (not recorded which). The chain joins TRBV2 to TRBJ2-2; 7 nucleotides align to TRBD1. CDR3 DNA: TGTGCCAGCAGCCAGACGCCAGGGGGTGGAGGCACCGGGGAGCTGTTTTTT. Protein product: CASSQTPGGGGTGELFF.